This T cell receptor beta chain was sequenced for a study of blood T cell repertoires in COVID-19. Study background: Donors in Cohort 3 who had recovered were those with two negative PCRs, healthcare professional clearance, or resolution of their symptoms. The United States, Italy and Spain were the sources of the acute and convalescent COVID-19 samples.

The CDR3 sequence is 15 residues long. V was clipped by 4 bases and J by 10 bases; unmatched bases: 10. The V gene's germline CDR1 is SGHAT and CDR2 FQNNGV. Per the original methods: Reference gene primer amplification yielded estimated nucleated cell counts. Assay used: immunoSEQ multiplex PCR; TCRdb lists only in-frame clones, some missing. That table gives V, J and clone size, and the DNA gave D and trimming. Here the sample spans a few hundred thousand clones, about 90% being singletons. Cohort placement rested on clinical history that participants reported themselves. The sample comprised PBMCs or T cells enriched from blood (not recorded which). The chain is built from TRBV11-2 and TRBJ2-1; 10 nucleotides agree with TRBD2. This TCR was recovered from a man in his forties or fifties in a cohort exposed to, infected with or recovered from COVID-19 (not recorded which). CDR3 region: CASSSGRTSGAEQFF. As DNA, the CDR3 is TGTGCCAGCAGCTCAGGCCGGACTAGCGGAGCGGAGCAGTTCTTC.